The T cell receptor (beta chain) described here comes from a study of cytomegalovirus exposure and HLA in healthy donors (dated by TCRdb to about 2017). Study-wide context: According to a later analysis, one platform produced both the 120 validation repertoires and the 730 or so repertoires of the first cohort. The study was designed to test whether signatures of past pathogen exposure could be identified by cataloging public T cell receptors. Besides the first cohort of more than 650 subjects, a separate validation cohort made up of 95 to 150 different subjects was used. The study combined high-throughput TCR immunosequencing, statistical association of individual TCRs with disease status, and machine learning to predict cytomegalovirus infection status.

On the study overall, not on this receptor specifically: In vitro tests confirmed that a few of the cytomegalovirus-associated TCR beta chains recognize cytomegalovirus antigens. A later analysis found that TCRs clustered in the first cohort also tended to co-occur in the 120 or so validation repertoires, with about 94% of cluster scores above 0. Most TCR sequences were seen in very few donors, while some public TCRs were found in many individuals. A later analysis had no HLA typing for the validation cohort, so co-occurrence there was scored across all 110 or so repertoires. The classifier was reported to diagnose cytomegalovirus status with high specificity and sensitivity in both the original cohort and the validation cohort. The authors suggested that the approach could potentially be extended to other disease states and immunological phenotypes. The study gave a list of under 200 TCR beta chains associated with cytomegalovirus.

This clone was recorded a few times. Its binding antigen is unknown. No base qualities exist here, and no much larger clone lies one base off it. The donors were included in the validation cohort of over a hundred subjects, a group kept apart from the 666-subject first cohort. Libraries came from the immunoSEQ multiplex PCR assay. In the source study's methods: A statistical classification framework was built for diagnosing cytomegalovirus status from the catalog of TCR beta chain sequences. TCRdb took this table from immuneACCESS and kept in-frame rearrangements with V and J called. Such tables lack part of the clones; where checked against another copy, unresolved V genes explain under half of the gap, and the rest is unexplained. The V and J calls and clone size are taken from that table; D and trimming were inferred from the DNA. This sample holds over 250,000 clones; 65% to 90% were observed only once. 0.9% to 1.1% of the sample lies in the top ten.

The CDR3 runs 13 amino acids, cysteine and phenylalanine included. The sequence is cut down to CDR3 DNA, 39 bases in frame from base 1. V is clipped by 3 bases and J by 10 bases, and the sequence between their germline boundaries is 10 bases long. The germline V gene (reference sequence) gives CDR1 as LNHDA and CDR2 as SQIVND. The sequenced sample was PBMCs. The chain uses TRBV19 and TRBJ1-6, with TRBD1 tentatively as D gene (6 bases match). The TCR sequence derives from a woman between 18 and 29 years old in good health and CMV-seronegative. The nucleotide sequence reads as follows: TGTGCCAGTAGTATGGACAGAAGATCACCCCTCCACTTT. It encodes CASSMDRRSPLHF.